This T cell receptor (beta chain) is drawn from a study of tumor-infiltrating lymphocytes in glioblastoma multiforme. General study points: Detected clone frequencies may not reflect cell counts, being RNA-based.

Remarks on this clonotype: What it binds is not known. A much larger clone lies a single base off, so this may be a read error.

The CDR3 is 12 residues long. Trimming removed 4 bases at V and 5 bases at J, with 5 bases between. Germline CDR1 reads MNHEY; CDR2 reads SVGEGT. Multiple V-beta primers and a C-beta primer amplified TCRB from RNA. Each CDR3 protein is one row after TCRdb ran MiXCR on the multiplex PCR reads. The sample has roughly 15,000 distinct CDR3 sequences, 65% to 85% seen once. The material sequenced was brain tumor tissue. The source is a male donor with glioblastoma. This chain connects TRBV6-2 or TRBV6-3 to TRBJ2-2; D unresolved. CDR3 bases: TGTGCCAGCAGTTTAAAAACCGGGGAGCTGTTTTTT. Translated, it gives CASSLKTGELFF.